These 27 T cell receptor beta chains share one sample of origin, sequenced in a study of blood T cell repertoires in COVID-19. Clones were sequenced by immunoSEQ multiplex PCR, and TCRdb holds only the in-frame ones, with some missing. The data contain 200,000 to 250,000 clones, approximately 80% of them seen just once; the ten biggest clones take up roughly 7.8%. Sequencing was performed on peripheral blood. These receptors were taken from a woman older than 75 with COVID-19, enrolled during active disease.

The V and J genes are TRBV7-2 and TRBJ2-1, with a tentative D call TRBD1 (5 bases). The germline V and J ends were trimmed by 3 bases and 10 bases, with 13 bases remaining between them. Looked up from germline, CDR1 is SGHTA and CDR2 is FQGNSA. CDR3 length equals 13 residues. In DNA, the CDR3 is TGTGCCAGCAGCTTGTCCCGGGCAGGGGAGCAGTTCTTC. It translates to CASSLSRAGEQFF.

The sample holds a few counts of this clone. The chain is built from TRBV5-1 and TRBJ1-2, with D possibly TRBD1 on 5 matching bases. This CDR3 is built from 13 residues. The V gene's germline CDR1 is SGHRS and CDR2 YFSETQ. Trimming pared 5 bases from V and 4 bases from J, leaving 12 bases between. CDR3 sequence reads: CASSLDQGYGYTF. The CDR3 DNA is TGCGCCAGCAGTCTGGATCAGGGCTATGGCTACACCTTC.

This chain joins TRBV28 and TRBJ1-1, with D hard to call. The CDR3 is 10 amino acids. The ends were cut back, 7 bases at V and 11 bases at J, with 11 bases in the middle. Germline CDR1 is MDHEN and CDR2 is SYDVKM. CDR3 sequence: CASIGVGAFF. The CDR3 coding sequence is TGTGCCAGCATCGGGGTTGGCGCTTTCTTT.

CDR3 protein: CASRTGGRENQPQHF. In nucleotides, the CDR3 is TGTGCCAGTAGAACAGGGGGAAGAGAAAATCAGCCCCAGCATTTT. The chain employs TRBV19 and TRBJ1-5; 8 bases fit TRBD1. Germline V CDR1 and CDR2: LNHDA, SQIVND (reference sequence). The junction had 8 bases not matched to a gene; V was cut back by 6 bases and J by 4 bases. There are 15 residues in the CDR3.

The chain has TRBV3-1 (or the pseudogene TRBV3-2) and TRBJ2-5, with 8 bases that match TRBD2. Looked up from germline, CDR1 is LGHDT and CDR2 is YNNKEL (reference sequence). CDR3 length: 12 amino acids. V trimming: 4 bases; J trimming: 5 bases; junction bases outside the gene matches: 0. CDR3 bases: TGTGCCAGCAGCCCGGGGGGGGAGACCCAGTACTTC. Translation gives CASSPGGETQYF.

J is TRBJ2-5 and V is TRBV21-1; the table's D call of TRBD2 was not tested on the DNA. TRBV21-1 is a pseudogene segment. The CDR3 runs to 17 residues. The CDR3 loop is CASSKEGEGLGGETQYF. In DNA, the CDR3 is TGTGCCAGCAGCAAAGAGGGAGAGGGACTAGGAGGAGAGACCCAGTACTTC.

This clone was counted between two and nine times. This sequence joins TRBV19 and TRBJ1-3; TRBD1 matches 8 bases. Looked up from germline, CDR1 is LNHDA and CDR2 is SQIVND (reference sequence). The V and J ends lost 5 bases and 4 bases, in that order; junction bases with no gene match: 4. The CDR3 is 14 residues long. The CDR3 is CASSERTGGNTIYF. The CDR3 DNA reads as TGTGCCAGTAGTGAGCGGACAGGGGGAAACACCATATATTTT. Variable domain in full (rest from reference TRBV19 and TRBJ1-3): DGGITQSPKYLFRKEGQNVTLSCEQNLNHDAMYWYRQDPGQGLRLIYYSQIVNDFQKGDIAEGYSVSREKKESFPLTVTSAQKNPTAFYLCASSERTGGNTIYFGEGSWLTVV.

The chain is built from TRBV6-1 and TRBJ1-2; D is possibly TRBD1 (5 bases). This CDR3 comprises 15 residues. CDR1 and CDR2 (germline): MNHNS, SASEGT. Trimming left V 1 base short and J 5 bases short, with 14 bases between. The CDR3 DNA is TGTGCCAGCAGTGAAGGTCCTACTCGGGGGTATGGCTACACCTTC. This sequence encodes CASSEGPTRGYGYTF.

This sequence joins TRBV7-3 and TRBJ2-7; no clear D. Trimming left V 5 bases short and J 6 bases short, with 14 bases between. Looked up from germline, CDR1 is SGHTA and CDR2 is FQGTGA. This CDR3 is built from 13 residues. CDR3 amino acids: CASSGRVVSEQYF. CDR3 nucleotides: TGTGCCAGCAGCGGTCGGGTCGTTAGCGAGCAGTACTTC.

This chain uses TRBV5-5 with TRBJ1-4, with 7 nucleotides matching TRBD1. This CDR3 comprises 13 residues. V lost 0 bases to trimming and J lost 14 bases; unmatched junction nucleotides: 7. Germline values: CDR1 SGHKS, CDR2 YYEKEE (reference sequence). The CDR3 here is CASSLGTGANLFF. CDR3 DNA sequence: TGTGCCAGCAGCTTGGGGACAGGCGCCAATCTGTTTTTT.

V and J are TRBV12-5 and TRBJ1-2, with TRBD1 as a possible D gene (5 bases). CDR3 length: 13 amino acids. Germline loops: CDR1 LGHNT, CDR2 FRNRAP. V lost 3 bases and J 7 bases, leaving 12 bases between the germline ends. This CDR3 reads CASGFSGLFGYTF. In DNA form, the CDR3 reads TGTGCTAGTGGTTTCTCAGGGCTATTTGGCTACACCTTC.

The chain is built from TRBV5-1 and TRBJ2-1, with D possibly being TRBD2 (6 bases). Germline V gene sequence: CDR1 SGHRS, CDR2 YFSETQ. The CDR3 extends over 16 amino acids. V lost 0 bases, J lost 0 bases, and 10 bases lay in between. The CDR3 is CASSLVAGSSYNEQFF. In nucleotides, the CDR3 is TGCGCCAGCAGCTTGGTTGCGGGGAGCTCCTACAATGAGCAGTTCTTC.

The CDR3 region is CASSLEVVQGWHGELFF. In DNA, the CDR3 is TGTGCCAGCAGTTTAGAGGTTGTCCAGGGATGGCACGGGGAGCTGTTTTTT. The V and J genes are TRBV27 and TRBJ2-2; a weak D match, TRBD1 (5 bases). V was cut by 2 bases and J by 7 bases, with 20 bases left in between. The CDR3 consists of 17 residues. Germline lookup yields CDR1 MNHEY and CDR2 SMNVEV (reference sequence).

The V gene is TRBV6-5, the J gene TRBJ2-7; 7 positions agree with TRBD1. Germline V gene lookup returns CDR1 MNHEY and CDR2 SVGAGI. V shed 6 bases and J 3 bases; nucleotides not matched to a gene: 8. The CDR3 is 14 amino acids. The CDR3 reads CASRGDSLRYEQYF. The CDR3 bases are TGTGCCAGCAGAGGGGACAGCCTGCGCTACGAGCAGTACTTC.

This chain connects TRBV5-1 to TRBJ2-3; TRBD1 agrees at 7 bases. V dropped 2 bases and J dropped 3; count of bases not matched to a gene: 0. Germline V lookup: CDR1 SGHRS, CDR2 YFSETQ. This CDR3 comprises 13 residues. The CDR3 region has the DNA TGCGCCAGCAGCTTCAGGGGGACAGATACGCAGTATTTT. This codes for CASSFRGTDTQYF.

The chain recombines TRBV11-2 with TRBJ2-1, with D perhaps TRBD2 (5 bases). Germline V CDR1 and CDR2: SGHAT, FQNNGV. V was pared by 7 bases and J by 5 bases, with 18 bases between. CDR3 length: 15 amino acids. The CDR3 region has the DNA TGTGCCAGCAATATAGCCCGGGGTTACCACAATGAGCAGTTCTTC. Its protein product is CASNIARGYHNEQFF.

Worth noting for this clone: Its ends do not fully match the called genes, so a read error is possible. The chain is built from TRBV7-8 and TRBJ2-2; 7 bases fit TRBD2. CDR3 length: 14 residues. CDR1 and CDR2 (germline): SGHVS, FQNEAQ. The CDR3 DNA is TGTACCAGCAGCCTTCCCGGGGGGTACGGGGAGCTGTTTTTT. It specifies CTSSLPGGYGELFF.

V and J are TRBV6-5 and TRBJ1-1; 7 bases agree with TRBD1. CDR1 MNHEY and CDR2 SVGAGI come from the germline V gene. With 5 bases clipped from V and 2 bases from J, the junction kept 2 bases outside the gene matches. The CDR3 is 13 residues long. The DNA for the CDR3 is TGTGCCAGCAGTAGGGACAGTAACACTGAAGCTTTCTTT. Its translation is CASSRDSNTEAFF.

V is TRBV10-2 and J is TRBJ2-7; 7 positions match TRBD1. This CDR3 comprises 13 residues. The trim removed 9 bases at V and 4 bases at J, leaving 9 bases unmatched. The germline V gene encodes CDR1 WSHSY and CDR2 SAAADI. The CDR3 spells CASSGQATYEQYF. The CDR3 DNA is TGCGCCAGTTCTGGACAGGCGACTTACGAGCAGTACTTC.

CDR3 in DNA: TGCGCCAGCAGCTTCCAGAACACCGGGGAGCTGTTTTTT. It yields the protein CASSFQNTGELFF. The chain carries TRBV5-1 and TRBJ2-2; D uncertain. CDR1 SGHRS and CDR2 YFSETQ come from the germline V gene. The ends were cut back, 2 bases at V and 1 base at J, with 3 bases in the middle. The CDR3 covers 13 residues.

CDR3 coding DNA: TGTGCCAGCAGCCAACAGAAAGAGACCCAGTACTTC. The encoded protein is CASSQQKETQYF. This chain connects TRBV3-1 (or the pseudogene TRBV3-2) to TRBJ2-5; D gene unclear. Between the trimmed V and J ends, which lost 2 bases and 3 bases, there was a span of 4 bases. The CDR3 runs 12 residues. Looked up from germline, CDR1 is LGHDT and CDR2 is YNNKEL (reference sequence).

V and J are TRBV2 and TRBJ1-1; D is uncertain. Per the germline V gene, CDR1 is SNHLY and CDR2 is FYNNEI. Trimming pared 6 bases from V and 0 bases from J, leaving 11 bases between. The CDR3 covers 14 residues. Written as DNA, the CDR3 is TGTGCCAGCAGATTGAACAGCTTGAACACTGAAGCTTTCTTT. Amino acid sequence: CASRLNSLNTEAFF.

The chain joins TRBV11-3 to TRBJ2-1; 8 bases are shared with TRBD2. V shed 4 bases and J 14 bases; nucleotides not matched to a gene: 7. From germline, CDR1 is SGHNT and CDR2 YENEEA. CDR3 length: 12 residues. The CDR3 sequence: CASSSQGTREFF. The CDR3 DNA sequence: TGTGCCAGCAGCTCACAAGGGACTAGGGAGTTCTTC.

The count of this clone is one. The chain combines TRBV19 with TRBJ2-7, with a possible D match to TRBD2 (5 bases). The V and J ends lost 2 bases and 2 bases respectively, with 19 bases between them. This CDR3 region has 17 residues. CDR1 and CDR2 from the germline V gene are LNHDA and SQIVND (reference sequence). CDR3 DNA sequence: TGTGCCAGTAGTATACGGAGAGGACTTGGACTTCCCTACGAGCAGTACTTC. This translates into CASSIRRGLGLPYEQYF.

The chain uses TRBV7-3 and TRBJ2-7, with unresolved D. Germline V CDR1 and CDR2: SGHTA, FQGTGA. The V and J ends lost 1 base and 6 bases respectively, with 10 bases between them. The CDR3 runs to 13 residues. CDR3 residues: CASSLMVELEQYF. The CDR3 coding sequence is TGTGCCAGCAGCTTAATGGTAGAGCTCGAGCAGTACTTC.

The chain has TRBV2 and TRBJ2-7, with 11 bases fitting TRBD2. Germline trimming cut 4 bases from V and 1 base from J; bases unmatched to any gene: 6. Germline V gene lookup returns CDR1 SNHLY and CDR2 FYNNEI. The CDR3 is 16 amino acids. CDR3: CASSGPRLAGSYEQYF. Here the CDR3 DNA reads TGTGCCAGCAGTGGGCCAAGACTAGCGGGGTCCTACGAGCAGTACTTC. Filled out from reference TRBV2 and TRBJ2-7, the complete variable domain reads EPEVTQTPSHQVTQMGQEVILRCVPISNHLYFYWYRQILGQKVEFLVSFYNNEISEKSEIFDDQFSVERPDGSNFTLKIRSTKLEDSAMYFCASSGPRLAGSYEQYFGPGTRLTVT.

The chain combines TRBV11-2 with TRBJ2-7, with 7 bases matching TRBD1. V shed 0 bases and J 2 bases; nucleotides not matched to a gene: 4. Germline values: CDR1 SGHAT, CDR2 FQNNGV. The CDR3 has 15 amino acids. DNA of the CDR3: TGTGCCAGCAGCTTAGATCGGGACAGAACCTACGAGCAGTACTTC. Translation gives CASSLDRDRTYEQYF.